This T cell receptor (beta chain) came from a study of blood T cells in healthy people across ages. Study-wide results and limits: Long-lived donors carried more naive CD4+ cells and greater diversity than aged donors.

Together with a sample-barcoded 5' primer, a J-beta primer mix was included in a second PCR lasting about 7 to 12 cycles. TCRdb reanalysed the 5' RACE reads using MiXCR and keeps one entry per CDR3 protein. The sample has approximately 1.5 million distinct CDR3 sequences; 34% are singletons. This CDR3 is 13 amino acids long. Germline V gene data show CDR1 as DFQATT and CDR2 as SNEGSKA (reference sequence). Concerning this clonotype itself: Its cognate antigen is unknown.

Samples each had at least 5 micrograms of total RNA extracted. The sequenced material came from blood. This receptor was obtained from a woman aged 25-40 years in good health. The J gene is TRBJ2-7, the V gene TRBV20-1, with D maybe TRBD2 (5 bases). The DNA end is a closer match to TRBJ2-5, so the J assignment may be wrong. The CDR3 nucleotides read TGCAGTGCTAGTAGGCTAGCAAAAGAGACCCAGTACTTC. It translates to CSASRLAKETQYF.